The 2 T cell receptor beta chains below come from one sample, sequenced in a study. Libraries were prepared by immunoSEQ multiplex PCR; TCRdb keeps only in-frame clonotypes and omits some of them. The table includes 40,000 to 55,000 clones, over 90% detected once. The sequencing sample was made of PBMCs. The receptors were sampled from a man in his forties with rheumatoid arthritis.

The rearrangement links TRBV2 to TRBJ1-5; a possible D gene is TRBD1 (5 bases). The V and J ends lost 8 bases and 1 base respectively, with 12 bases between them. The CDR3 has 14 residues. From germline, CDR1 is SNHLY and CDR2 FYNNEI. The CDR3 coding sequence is TGTGCCAGCTCTGTCGGGGGGAGCAATCAGCCCCAGCATTTT. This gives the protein CASSVGGSNQPQHF.

The CDR3 spells CASSQGTSDGYTF. DNA of the CDR3: TGTGCCAGCAGTCAAGGGACATCGGATGGCTACACCTTC. The chain employs TRBV7-9 and TRBJ1-2, with a possible D match to TRBD1 (6 bases). V was shortened by 6 bases and J by 6 bases, with 14 bases between the two germline ends. The CDR3 is 13 residues long. Per the germline V gene, CDR1 is SEHNR and CDR2 is FQNEAQ (reference sequence).